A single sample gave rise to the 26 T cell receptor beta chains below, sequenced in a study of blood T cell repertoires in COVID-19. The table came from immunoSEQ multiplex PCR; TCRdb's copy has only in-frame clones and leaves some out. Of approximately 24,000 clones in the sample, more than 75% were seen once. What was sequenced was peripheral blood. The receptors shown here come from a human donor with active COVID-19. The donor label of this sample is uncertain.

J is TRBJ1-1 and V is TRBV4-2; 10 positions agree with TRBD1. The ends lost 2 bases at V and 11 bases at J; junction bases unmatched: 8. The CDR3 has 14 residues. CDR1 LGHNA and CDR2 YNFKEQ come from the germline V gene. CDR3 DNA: TGTGCCAGCAGCCAACCGGGACAGGGGCAACGGGCTTTCTTT. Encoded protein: CASSQPGQGQRAFF.

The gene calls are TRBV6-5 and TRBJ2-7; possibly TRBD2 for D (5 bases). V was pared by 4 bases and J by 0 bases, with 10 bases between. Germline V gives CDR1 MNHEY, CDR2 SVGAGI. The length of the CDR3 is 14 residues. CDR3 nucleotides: TGTGCCAGCAGTTTCCGGACTCCCTCCTACGAGCAGTACTTC. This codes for CASSFRTPSYEQYF.

This CDR3 reads CASSDKANEKLFF. The DNA for the CDR3 is TGTGCCAGCTCGGACAAGGCTAATGAAAAACTGTTTTTT. This chain links TRBV5-4 with TRBJ1-4; possibly TRBD1 for D (5 bases). This CDR3 is built from 13 residues. Germline V CDR1 and CDR2: SGHNT, YYREEE (reference sequence). V lost 7 bases, J lost 3 bases, and 10 bases lay in between.

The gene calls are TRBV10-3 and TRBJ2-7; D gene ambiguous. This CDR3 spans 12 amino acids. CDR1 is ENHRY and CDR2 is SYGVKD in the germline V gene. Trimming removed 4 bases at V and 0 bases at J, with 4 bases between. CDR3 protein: CAISGSSYEQYF. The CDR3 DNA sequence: TGTGCCATCAGTGGGAGCTCCTACGAGCAGTACTTC.

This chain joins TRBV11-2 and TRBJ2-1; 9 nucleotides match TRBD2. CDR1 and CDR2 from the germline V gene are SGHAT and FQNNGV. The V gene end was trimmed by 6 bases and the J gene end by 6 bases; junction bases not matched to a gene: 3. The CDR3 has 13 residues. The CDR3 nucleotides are TGTGCCAGCAGAGCGGGAGGTGTCAATGAGCAGTTCTTC. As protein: CASRAGGVNEQFF.

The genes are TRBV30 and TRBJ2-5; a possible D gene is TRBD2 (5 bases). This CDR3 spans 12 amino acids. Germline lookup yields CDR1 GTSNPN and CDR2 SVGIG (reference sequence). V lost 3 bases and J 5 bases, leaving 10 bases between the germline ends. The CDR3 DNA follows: TGTGCCTGGAGAGGGTCGGGGGAGACCCAGTACTTC. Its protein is CAWRGSGETQYF.

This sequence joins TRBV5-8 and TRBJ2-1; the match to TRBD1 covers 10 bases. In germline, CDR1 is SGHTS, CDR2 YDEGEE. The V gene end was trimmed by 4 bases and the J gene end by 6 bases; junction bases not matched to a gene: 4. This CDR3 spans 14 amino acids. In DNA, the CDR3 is TGTGCCAGCAGCCCGTGGACAGGGGGCAATGAGCAGTTCTTC. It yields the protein CASSPWTGGNEQFF.

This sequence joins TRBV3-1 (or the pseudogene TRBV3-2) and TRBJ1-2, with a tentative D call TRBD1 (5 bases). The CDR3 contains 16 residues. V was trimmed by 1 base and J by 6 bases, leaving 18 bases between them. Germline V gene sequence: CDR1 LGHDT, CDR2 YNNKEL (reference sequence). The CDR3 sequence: CASSQGRSRGRDGYTF. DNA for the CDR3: TGTGCCAGCAGCCAAGGTCGCTCGCGGGGACGGGATGGCTACACCTTC.

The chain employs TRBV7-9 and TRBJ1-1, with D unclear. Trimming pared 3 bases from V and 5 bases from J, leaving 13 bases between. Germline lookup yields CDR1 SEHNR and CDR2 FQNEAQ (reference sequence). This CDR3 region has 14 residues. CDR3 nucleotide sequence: TGTGCCAGCAGCTTCCGGGATCCGGGGACTGAAGCTTTCTTT. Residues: CASSFRDPGTEAFF.

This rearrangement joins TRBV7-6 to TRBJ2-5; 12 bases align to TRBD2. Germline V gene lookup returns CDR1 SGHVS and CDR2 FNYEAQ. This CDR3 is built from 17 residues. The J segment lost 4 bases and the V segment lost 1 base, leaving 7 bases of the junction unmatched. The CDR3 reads CASSLGASGRAGETQYF. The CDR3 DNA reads TGTGCCAGCAGCTTAGGGGCTAGCGGGAGGGCCGGAGAGACCCAGTACTTC.

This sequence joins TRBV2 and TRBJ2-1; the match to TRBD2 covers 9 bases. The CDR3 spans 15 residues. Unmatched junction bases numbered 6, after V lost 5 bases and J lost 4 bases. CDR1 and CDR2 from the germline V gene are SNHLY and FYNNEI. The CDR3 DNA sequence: TGTGCCAGCAGTCCCGGGACTAGCAGATACAATGAGCAGTTCTTC. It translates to CASSPGTSRYNEQFF.

CDR3 sequence reads: CASSPQGAGSNQPQHF. The CDR3 bases are TGTGCCAGCAGTCCTCAGGGGGCGGGGAGCAATCAGCCCCAGCATTTT. The rearrangement joins TRBV28 to TRBJ1-5; 8 bases line up with TRBD1. The ends lost 5 bases at V and 1 base at J; junction bases unmatched: 7. The germline gives CDR1 MDHEN, CDR2 SYDVKM. The CDR3 is made up of 16 amino acids.

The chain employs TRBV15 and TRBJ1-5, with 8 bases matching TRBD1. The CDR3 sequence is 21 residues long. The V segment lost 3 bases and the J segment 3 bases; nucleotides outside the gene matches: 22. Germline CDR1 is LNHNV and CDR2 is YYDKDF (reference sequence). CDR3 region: CATSRGIRDRGSRGANQPQHF. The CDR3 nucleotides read TGTGCCACCAGCAGGGGTATTCGCGACAGGGGCTCTCGCGGGGCCAATCAGCCCCAGCATTTT.

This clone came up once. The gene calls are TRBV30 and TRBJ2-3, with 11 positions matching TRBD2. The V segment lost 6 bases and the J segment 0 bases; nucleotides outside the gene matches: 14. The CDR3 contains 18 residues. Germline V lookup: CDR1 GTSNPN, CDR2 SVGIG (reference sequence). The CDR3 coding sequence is TGTGCCTGTTACCGGACTAGCGGGTCAACAGATAGCACAGATACGCAGTATTTT. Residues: CACYRTSGSTDSTDTQYF.

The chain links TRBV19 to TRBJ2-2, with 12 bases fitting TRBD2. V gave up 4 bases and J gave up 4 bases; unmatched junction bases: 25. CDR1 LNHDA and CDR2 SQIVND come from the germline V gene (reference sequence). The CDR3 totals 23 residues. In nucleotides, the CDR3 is TGTGCCAGTAGTAGCACAGGGTACCGCGCGAGACTAGCGGGAGTAGATGGCACCGGGGAGCTGTTTTTT. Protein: CASSSTGYRARLAGVDGTGELFF. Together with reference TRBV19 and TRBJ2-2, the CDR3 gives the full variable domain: DGGITQSPKYLFRKEGQNVTLSCEQNLNHDAMYWYRQDPGQGLRLIYYSQIVNDFQKGDIAEGYSVSREKKESFPLTVTSAQKNPTAFYLCASSSTGYRARLAGVDGTGELFFGEGSRLTVL.

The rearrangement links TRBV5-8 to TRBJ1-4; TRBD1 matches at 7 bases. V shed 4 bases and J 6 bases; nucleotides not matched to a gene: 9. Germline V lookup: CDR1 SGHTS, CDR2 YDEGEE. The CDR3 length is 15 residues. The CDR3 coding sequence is TGTGCCAGCAGCGAACGGACAGGTCGTGATGAAAAACTGTTTTTT. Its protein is CASSERTGRDEKLFF.

The CDR3 region is CASSPRQGVSSNQPQHF. In DNA, the CDR3 is TGTGCCAGCTCACCTCGACAGGGAGTATCCAGCAATCAGCCCCAGCATTTT. The chain joins TRBV18 to TRBJ1-5, with TRBD1 identical over 7 bases. V lost 3 bases, J lost 1 base, and 9 bases stayed unmatched. CDR3 length equals 17 residues. Germline CDR1 KGHSH, CDR2 LQKENI.

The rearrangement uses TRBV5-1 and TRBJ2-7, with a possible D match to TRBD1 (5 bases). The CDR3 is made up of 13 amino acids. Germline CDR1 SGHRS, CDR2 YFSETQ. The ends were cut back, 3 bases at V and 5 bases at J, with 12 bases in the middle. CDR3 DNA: TGCGCCAGCAGCTCCACCATAGGGGACGAGCAGTACTTC. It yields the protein CASSSTIGDEQYF.

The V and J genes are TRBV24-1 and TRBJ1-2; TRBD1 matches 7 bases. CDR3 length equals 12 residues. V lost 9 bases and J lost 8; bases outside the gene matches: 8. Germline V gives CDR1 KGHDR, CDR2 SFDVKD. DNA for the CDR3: TGTGCCACCGCCGACTCAGGGGGAGGCTACACCTTC. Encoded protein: CATADSGGGYTF.

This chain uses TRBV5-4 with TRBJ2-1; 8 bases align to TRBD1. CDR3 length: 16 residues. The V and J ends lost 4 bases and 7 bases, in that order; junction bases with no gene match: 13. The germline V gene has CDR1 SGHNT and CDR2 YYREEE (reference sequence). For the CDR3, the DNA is TGTGCCAGCAGCACCCCCCGGGACAGGCAGCGGAATGAGCAGTTCTTC. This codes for CASSTPRDRQRNEQFF.

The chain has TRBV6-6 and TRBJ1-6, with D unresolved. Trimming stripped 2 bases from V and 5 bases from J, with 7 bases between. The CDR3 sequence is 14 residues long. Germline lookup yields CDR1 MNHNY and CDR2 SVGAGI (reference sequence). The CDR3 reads CASSYPEDNSPLHF. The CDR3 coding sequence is TGTGCCAGCAGTTACCCAGAAGATAATTCACCCCTCCACTTT.

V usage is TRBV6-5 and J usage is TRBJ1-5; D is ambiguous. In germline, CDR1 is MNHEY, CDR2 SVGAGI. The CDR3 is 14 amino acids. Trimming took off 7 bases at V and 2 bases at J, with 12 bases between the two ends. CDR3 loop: CASTVRRGNQPQHF. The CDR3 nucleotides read TGTGCCAGCACTGTAAGGAGAGGCAATCAGCCCCAGCATTTT.

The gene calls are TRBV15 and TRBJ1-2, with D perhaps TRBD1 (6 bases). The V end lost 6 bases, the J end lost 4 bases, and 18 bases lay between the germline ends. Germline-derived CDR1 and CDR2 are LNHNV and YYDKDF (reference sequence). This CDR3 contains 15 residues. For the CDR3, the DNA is TGTGCCACCAGTCGGTCAGGGGCAGGGAGCTATGGCTACACCTTC. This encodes CATSRSGAGSYGYTF.

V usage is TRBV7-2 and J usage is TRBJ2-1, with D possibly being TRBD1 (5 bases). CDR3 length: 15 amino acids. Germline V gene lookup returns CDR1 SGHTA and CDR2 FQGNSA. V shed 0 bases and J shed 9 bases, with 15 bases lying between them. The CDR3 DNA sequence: TGTGCCAGCAGCTTAGCGGCAGGGTTATCCCCTGAGCAGTTCTTC. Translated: CASSLAAGLSPEQFF.

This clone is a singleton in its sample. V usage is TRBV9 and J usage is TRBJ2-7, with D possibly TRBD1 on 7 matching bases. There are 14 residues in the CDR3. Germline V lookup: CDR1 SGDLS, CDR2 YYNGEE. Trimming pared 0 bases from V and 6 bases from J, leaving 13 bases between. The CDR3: CASSVGQGSGEQYF. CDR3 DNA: TGTGCCAGCAGCGTAGGACAGGGTAGCGGCGAGCAGTACTTC.

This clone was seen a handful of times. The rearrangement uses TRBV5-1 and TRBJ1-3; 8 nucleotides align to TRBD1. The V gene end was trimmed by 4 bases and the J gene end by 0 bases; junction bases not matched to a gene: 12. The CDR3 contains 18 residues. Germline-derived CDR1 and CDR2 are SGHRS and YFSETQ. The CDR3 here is CASSAPSGQVGSGNTIYF. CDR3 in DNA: TGCGCCAGCAGCGCCCCATCGGGACAGGTGGGCTCTGGAAACACCATATATTTT.